This T cell receptor (beta chain) was profiled in a study of CD8 T cells in Susac syndrome. Random hexamers primed reverse transcription of roughly 0.5 to 1 ug RNA. TCRdb fed the immunoSEQ multiplex PCR reads into MiXCR, producing one record per CDR3 protein. The sample lists some 260,000 distinct CDR3 sequences; more than 75% were seen once. Purification of the CD8+ and CD4+ T cells relied on negative isolation, and TEMRA cells underwent FACS enrichment. V dropped 4 bases and J dropped 5; count of bases not matched to a gene: 2. The CDR3 extends over 13 amino acids. Germline CDR1 is SGHTA and CDR2 is FQGTGA.

The chain couples TRBV7-3 to TRBJ2-3; 8 bases line up with TRBD2. This TCR was recovered from a human donor with multiple sclerosis. The source material was CD8+ T cells from PBMCs. CDR3 bases: TGTGCCAGCAGCTCGGGAGGGGGAGATACGCAGTATTTT. Its translation: CASSSGGGDTQYF.